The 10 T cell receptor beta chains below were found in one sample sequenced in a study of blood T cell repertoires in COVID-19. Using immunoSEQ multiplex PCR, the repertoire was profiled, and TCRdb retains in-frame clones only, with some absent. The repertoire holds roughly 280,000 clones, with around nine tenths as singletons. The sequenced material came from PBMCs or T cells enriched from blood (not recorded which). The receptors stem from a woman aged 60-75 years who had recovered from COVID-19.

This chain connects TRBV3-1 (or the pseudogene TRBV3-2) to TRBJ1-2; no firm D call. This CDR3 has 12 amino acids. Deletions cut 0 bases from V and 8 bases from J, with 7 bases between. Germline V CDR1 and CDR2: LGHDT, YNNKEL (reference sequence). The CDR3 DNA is TGTGCCAGCAGCCAAGAAGATCGGGGCTACACCTTC. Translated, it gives CASSQEDRGYTF.

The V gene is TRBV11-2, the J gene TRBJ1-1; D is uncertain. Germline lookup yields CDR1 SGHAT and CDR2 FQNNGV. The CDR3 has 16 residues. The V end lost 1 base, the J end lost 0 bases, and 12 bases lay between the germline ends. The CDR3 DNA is TGTGCCAGCAGCTTAGCAGAACAGATCATGAACACTGAAGCTTTCTTT. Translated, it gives CASSLAEQIMNTEAFF.

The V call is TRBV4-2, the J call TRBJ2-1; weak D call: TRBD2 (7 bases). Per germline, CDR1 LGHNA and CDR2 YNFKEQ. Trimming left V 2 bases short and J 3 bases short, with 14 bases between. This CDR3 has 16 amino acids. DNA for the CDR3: TGTGCCAGCAGCCAAAAAGGGGGGGGGAACTACAATGAGCAGTTCTTC. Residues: CASSQKGGGNYNEQFF.

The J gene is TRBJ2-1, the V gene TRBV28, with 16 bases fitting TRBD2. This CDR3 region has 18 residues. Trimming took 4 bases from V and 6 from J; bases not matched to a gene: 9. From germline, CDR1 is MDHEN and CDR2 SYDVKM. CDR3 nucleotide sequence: TGTGCCAGCAGTTCTCCCGGGACTAGCGGGGGGGCCGGCAATGAGCAGTTCTTC. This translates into CASSSPGTSGGAGNEQFF.

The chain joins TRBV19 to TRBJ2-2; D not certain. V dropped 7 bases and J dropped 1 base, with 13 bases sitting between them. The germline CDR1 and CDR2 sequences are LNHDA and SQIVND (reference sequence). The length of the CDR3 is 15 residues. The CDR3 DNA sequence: TGTGCCAGTACCATCAGCGAGGAGAACACCGGGGAGCTGTTTTTT. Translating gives CASTISEENTGELFF.

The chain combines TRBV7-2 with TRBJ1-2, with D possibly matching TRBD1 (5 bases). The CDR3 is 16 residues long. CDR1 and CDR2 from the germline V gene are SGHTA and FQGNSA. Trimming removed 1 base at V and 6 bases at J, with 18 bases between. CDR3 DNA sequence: TGTGCCAGCAGCTTAGTGGAGGGGTTTTGGCAGGATGGCTACACCTTC. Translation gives CASSLVEGFWQDGYTF.

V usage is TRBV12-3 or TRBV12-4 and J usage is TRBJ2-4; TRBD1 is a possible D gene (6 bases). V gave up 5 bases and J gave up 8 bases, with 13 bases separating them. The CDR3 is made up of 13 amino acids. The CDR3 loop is CASSPRGEDIQYF. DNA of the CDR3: TGTGCCAGCAGTCCCAGGGGTGAGGACATTCAGTACTTC.

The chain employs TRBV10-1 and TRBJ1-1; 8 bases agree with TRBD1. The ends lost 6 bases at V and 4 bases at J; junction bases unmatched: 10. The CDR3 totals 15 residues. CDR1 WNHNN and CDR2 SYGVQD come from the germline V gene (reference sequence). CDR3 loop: CASSDGTGYPTEAFF. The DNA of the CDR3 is TGCGCCAGCAGCGACGGGACAGGTTACCCCACTGAAGCTTTCTTT.

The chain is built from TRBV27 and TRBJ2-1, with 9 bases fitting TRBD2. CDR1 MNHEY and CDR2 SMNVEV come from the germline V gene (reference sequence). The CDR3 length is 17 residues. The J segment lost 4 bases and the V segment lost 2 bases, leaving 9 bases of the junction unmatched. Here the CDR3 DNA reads TGTGCCAGCAGTTTACGAGCGGGGGGCTCCCTGTACAATGAGCAGTTCTTC. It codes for CASSLRAGGSLYNEQFF.

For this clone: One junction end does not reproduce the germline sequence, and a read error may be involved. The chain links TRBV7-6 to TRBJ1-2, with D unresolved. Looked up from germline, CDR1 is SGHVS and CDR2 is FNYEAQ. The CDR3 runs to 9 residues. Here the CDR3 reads CASSLAGDF. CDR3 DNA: TGTGCCAGCAGCTTAGCCGGGGACTTC.